The 20 T cell receptor beta chains reported below all come from one sample, sequenced in a study of preoperative IRX-2 immunotherapy in early breast cancer (dated by TCRdb to about 2019). The sample's treatment or condition label is to be understood as: preoperative locoregional IRX-2 cytokine immunotherapy. Library construction relied on the immunoSEQ multiplex PCR assay. The table comes from immuneACCESS by way of TCRdb, which keeps in-frame sequences with V and J called. Part of the clones is missing from these tables; in studies checked, under half for an unresolved V gene and the rest for unknown reasons. The sample yields around 13,000 clones; approximately 91% were counted once. Approximately 30% of the sample is in the top ten clones. Specimen collection occurred from a patient treated with IRX-2 immunotherapy. These receptors originate from a human donor with breast cancer.

The V call is TRBV18, the J call TRBJ2-7, with 9 bases matching TRBD1. CDR1 is KGHSH and CDR2 is LQKENI in the germline V gene. This CDR3 region has 13 residues. V shed 3 bases and J 3 bases; nucleotides not matched to a gene: 0. CDR3: CASSPTGGYEQYF. CDR3 bases: TGTGCCAGCTCACCGACAGGGGGCTACGAGCAGTACTTC.

This chain links TRBV5-4 with TRBJ2-1, with D possibly matching TRBD1 (7 bases). Germline V CDR1 and CDR2: SGHNT, YYREEE (reference sequence). V dropped 5 bases and J dropped 5 bases, with 17 bases sitting between them. This CDR3 region has 15 residues. The CDR3 spells CASRRGTVSNNEQFF. The CDR3 region has the DNA TGTGCCAGCAGGCGCGGGACAGTATCAAACAATGAGCAGTTCTTC.

This clone was seen once. The CDR3, as DNA: TGTGCCAGCAGTGGGACTGTGCCTCCTCGTTCCTACGAGCAGTACGTC. Its protein product is CASSGTVPPRSYEQYV. This chain joins TRBV6-1 and TRBJ2-7, with a weak D call TRBD2 (5 bases). The CDR3 length is 16 residues. V was clipped by 4 bases and J by 1 base, with 17 bases between them. The germline V gene has CDR1 MNHNS and CDR2 SASEGT.

The chain's CDR3 is CASSSVGAGAGETQYF. The CDR3 nucleotides read TGCGCCAGCAGCTCGGTTGGAGCGGGGGCCGGGGAGACCCAGTACTTC. This chain connects TRBV5-1 to TRBJ2-5, with 8 bases that match TRBD2. The junction had 12 bases not matched to a gene; V was cut back by 3 bases and J by 5 bases. Germline V gives CDR1 SGHRS, CDR2 YFSETQ. CDR3 length: 16 amino acids.

This clone has only one observation. The rearrangement uses TRBV2 and TRBJ2-1; 10 bases are a match to TRBD1. V was clipped by 7 bases and J by 4 bases; unmatched bases: 7. The CDR3 covers 15 residues. Germline values: CDR1 SNHLY, CDR2 FYNNEI. The CDR3 here is CASTRGTGDYNEQFF. CDR3 coding DNA: TGTGCCAGCACCCGGGGGACAGGGGATTACAATGAGCAGTTCTTC.

The V gene is TRBV28, the J gene TRBJ1-2; D remains unclear. The CDR3 totals 11 residues. CDR1 is MDHEN, CDR2 SYDVKM, per germline. V lost 5 bases and J 8 bases, leaving 9 bases between the germline ends. The CDR3: CASSPATGYTF. For the CDR3, the DNA is TGTGCCAGCAGTCCCGCTACCGGCTACACCTTC.

The chain is built from TRBV11-2 and TRBJ2-2, with no clear D. The CDR3 is made up of 16 amino acids. The ends were cut back, 5 bases at V and 3 bases at J, with 16 bases in the middle. Germline V gene sequence: CDR1 SGHAT, CDR2 FQNNGV. CDR3 coding DNA: TGTGCCAGCAGCCTCCGAGAGGTTGGGTACACCGGGGAGCTGTTTTTT. Translated, it gives CASSLREVGYTGELFF.

By sample share, this clone is medium-sized (0.01 to 0.1%). This chain joins TRBV19 and TRBJ1-1; D is unclear. This CDR3 has 13 amino acids. V lost 6 bases and J lost 4, with 12 bases in between. CDR1 is LNHDA and CDR2 is SQIVND in the germline V gene (reference sequence). This chain's CDR3 is CASSLEWGTEAFF. The CDR3 DNA reads TGTGCCAGTAGCCTGGAGTGGGGCACTGAAGCTTTCTTT.

This clone occurred once. CDR3 amino acids: CATSTTSGKEQFF. The CDR3 DNA follows: TGTGCCACCAGCACAACTAGCGGGAAAGAGCAGTTCTTC. J is TRBJ2-1 and V is TRBV15, with TRBD2 matching over 10 bases. Germline loops: CDR1 LNHNV, CDR2 YYDKDF (reference sequence). Trimming at V came to 4 bases and at J to 10 bases, leaving 4 bases not matched to a gene. This CDR3 is 13 amino acids long.

The genes are TRBV28 and TRBJ2-7; tentative D call: TRBD1 (5 bases). Germline-derived CDR1 and CDR2 are MDHEN and SYDVKM. The CDR3 sequence is 14 residues long. This CDR3 reads CASSLDSLESVRHV. The CDR3 nucleotides read TGTGCCAGCTCTCTTGACAGCCTTGAGAGCGTCCGGCACGTC.

In DNA, the CDR3 is TGTGCCAGCAGCTTGGGCGGGGGCCGTCTCAATGAGCAGTTCTTC. This sequence encodes CASSLGGGRLNEQFF. The rearrangement uses TRBV5-5 and TRBJ2-1; possibly TRBD2 for D (7 bases). CDR1 is SGHKS and CDR2 is YYEKEE in the germline V gene (reference sequence). V was clipped by 0 bases and J by 6 bases, with 13 bases between them. CDR3 size: 15 residues. The variable domain in full, completed from reference TRBV5-5 and TRBJ2-1, reads DAGVTQSPTHLIKTRGQQVTLRCSPISGHKSVSWYQQVLGQGPQFIFQYYEKEERGRGNFPDRFSARQFPNYSSELNVNALLLGDSALYLCASSLGGGRLNEQFFGPGTRLTVL.

This chain uses TRBV5-4 with TRBJ2-1; D not resolved. V lost 5 bases, J lost 3 bases, and 6 bases lay in between. The CDR3 loop spans 12 amino acids. Germline V gene data show CDR1 as SGHNT and CDR2 as YYREEE (reference sequence). The chain's CDR3 is CASSLDYNEQFF. Written as DNA, the CDR3 is TGTGCCAGCAGTCTTGACTACAATGAGCAGTTCTTC.

The chain joins TRBV28 to TRBJ1-4; no reliable D call. Trimming stripped 5 bases from V and 0 bases from J, with 10 bases between. The germline gives CDR1 MDHEN, CDR2 SYDVKM. The length of the CDR3 is 15 residues. The CDR3 loop reads CASSRTVATNEKLFF. CDR3 coding DNA: TGTGCCAGCAGTAGGACTGTTGCAACTAATGAAAAACTGTTTTTT.

This clone appeared a single time. The genes are TRBV28 and TRBJ2-1; D gene uncertain. This CDR3 spans 11 amino acids. CDR1 is MDHEN and CDR2 is SYDVKM in the germline V gene. Trimming took 7 bases from V and 4 from J, leaving 5 bases between them. CDR3 bases: TGTGCCAGCATCGGTTACAATGAGCAGTTCTTC. It yields the protein CASIGYNEQFF.

The chain uses TRBV7-3 and TRBJ2-1; 12 nucleotides align to TRBD2. The junction had 5 bases not matched to a gene; V was cut back by 4 bases and J by 7 bases. The CDR3 runs to 15 residues. In germline, CDR1 is SGHTA, CDR2 FQGTGA. The DNA of the CDR3 is TGTGCCAGCAGCTCTCGGACTAGCGGGGCTAATGAGCAGTTCTTC. Its translation is CASSSRTSGANEQFF.

The chain employs TRBV21-1 and TRBJ2-4; the table assigns TRBD1, which was not confirmed against the DNA. TRBV21-1 constitutes a pseudogene. The CDR3 is 18 residues long. The DNA of the CDR3 is TGTGCCAGCAGCAAAGGATCGGGGGACAGGCTAGCCAAAAACATTCAGTACTTC. Encoded protein: CASSKGSGDRLAKNIQYF.

The chain recombines TRBV19 with TRBJ2-4; D may be TRBD1 or TRBD2 (5 bases each). V was clipped by 11 bases and J by 0 bases, with 11 bases between them. Germline CDR1 reads LNHDA; CDR2 reads SQIVND (reference sequence). The CDR3 loop spans 13 amino acids. DNA for the CDR3: TGTGCCGAGAGGGGATTAGCCAAAAACATTCAGTACTTC. The encoded protein is CAERGLAKNIQYF.

The chain carries TRBV7-9 and TRBJ1-2; unclear D gene. CDR1 and CDR2 from the germline V gene are SEHNR and FQNEAQ (reference sequence). The CDR3 length is 15 residues. V lost 2 bases to trimming and J lost 2 bases, with 12 bases between them. CDR3 coding DNA: TGTGCCAGCAGCTTACTAGCCAGGAACAACTATGGCTACACCTTC. As protein: CASSLLARNNYGYTF.

This chain uses TRBV7-9 with TRBJ2-1; 7 bases match TRBD2. Germline assignment: CDR1 SEHNR and CDR2 FQNEAQ (reference sequence). The CDR3 runs 12 residues. V lost 5 bases, J lost 8 bases, and 3 bases stayed unmatched. The CDR3 DNA is TGTGCCAGCAGCCCCGGGAGGTATGAGCAGTTCTTC. Translated, it gives CASSPGRYEQFF.

This chain uses TRBV18 with TRBJ2-3; D perhaps matches TRBD2 (5 bases). Deletions cut 6 bases from V and 0 bases from J, with 16 bases between. The V gene's germline CDR1 is KGHSH and CDR2 LQKENI. The CDR3 spans 16 residues. CDR3 loop: CASSPTAGVSTDTQYF. The CDR3 DNA sequence: TGTGCCAGCTCTCCCACTGCCGGGGTGAGCACAGATACGCAGTATTTT.